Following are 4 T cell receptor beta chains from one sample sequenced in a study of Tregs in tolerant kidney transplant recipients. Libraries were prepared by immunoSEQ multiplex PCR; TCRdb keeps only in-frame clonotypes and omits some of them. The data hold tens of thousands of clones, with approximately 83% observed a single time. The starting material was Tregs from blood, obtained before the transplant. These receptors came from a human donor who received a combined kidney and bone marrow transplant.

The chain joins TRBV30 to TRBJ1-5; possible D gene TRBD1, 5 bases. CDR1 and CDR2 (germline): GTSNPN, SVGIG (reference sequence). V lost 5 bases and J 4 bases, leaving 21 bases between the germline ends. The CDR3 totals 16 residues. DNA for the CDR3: TGTGCCTGGCGCCAAGGTGGGGGACGCCCAAATCAGCCCCAGCATTTT. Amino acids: CAWRQGGGRPNQPQHF.

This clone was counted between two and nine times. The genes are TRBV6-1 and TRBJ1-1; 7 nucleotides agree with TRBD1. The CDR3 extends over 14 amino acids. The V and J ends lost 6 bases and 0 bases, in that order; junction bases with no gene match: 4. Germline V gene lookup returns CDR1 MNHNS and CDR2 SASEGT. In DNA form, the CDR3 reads TGTGCCAGCAGGTCCGGGACAGTGAACACTGAAGCTTTCTTT. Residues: CASRSGTVNTEAFF.

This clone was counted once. The DNA for the CDR3 is TGTGCCAGCAGCTTACAAAATCAGCCCCAGCATTTT. Amino acid sequence: CASSLQNQPQHF. The chain carries TRBV7-9 and TRBJ1-5, with D unclear. This CDR3 comprises 12 residues. CDR1 and CDR2 from the germline V gene are SEHNR and FQNEAQ (reference sequence). V was cut by 2 bases and J by 4 bases, with 3 bases left in between.

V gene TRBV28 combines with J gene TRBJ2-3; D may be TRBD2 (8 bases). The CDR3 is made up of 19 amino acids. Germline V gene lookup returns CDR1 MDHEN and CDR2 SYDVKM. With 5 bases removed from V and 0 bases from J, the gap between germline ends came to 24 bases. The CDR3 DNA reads TGTGCCAGCAGTGACAGGGACCTATATTCTAGCGGGAGCACAGATACGCAGTATTTT. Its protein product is CASSDRDLYSSGSTDTQYF.